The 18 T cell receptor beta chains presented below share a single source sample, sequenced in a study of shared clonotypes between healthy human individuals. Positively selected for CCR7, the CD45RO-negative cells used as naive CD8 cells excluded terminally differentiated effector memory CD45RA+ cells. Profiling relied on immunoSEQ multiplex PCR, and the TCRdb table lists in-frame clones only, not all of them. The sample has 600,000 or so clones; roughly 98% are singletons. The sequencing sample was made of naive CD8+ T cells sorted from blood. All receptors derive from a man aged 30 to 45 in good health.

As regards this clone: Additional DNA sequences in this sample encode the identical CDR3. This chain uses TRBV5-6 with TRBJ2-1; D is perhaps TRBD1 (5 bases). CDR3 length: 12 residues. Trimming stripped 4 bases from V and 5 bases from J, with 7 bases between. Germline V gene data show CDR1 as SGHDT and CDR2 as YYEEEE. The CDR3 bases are TGTGCCAGCAGCCTAGGGGACAATGAGCAGTTCTTC. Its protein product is CASSLGDNEQFF.

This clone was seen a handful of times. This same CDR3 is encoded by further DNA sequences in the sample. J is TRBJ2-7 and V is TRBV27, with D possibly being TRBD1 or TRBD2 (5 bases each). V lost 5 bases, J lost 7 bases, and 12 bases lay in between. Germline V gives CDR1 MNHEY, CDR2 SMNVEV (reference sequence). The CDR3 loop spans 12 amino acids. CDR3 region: CASSLLGDEQYF. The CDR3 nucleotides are TGTGCCAGCAGTCTGCTGGGGGATGAGCAGTACTTC.

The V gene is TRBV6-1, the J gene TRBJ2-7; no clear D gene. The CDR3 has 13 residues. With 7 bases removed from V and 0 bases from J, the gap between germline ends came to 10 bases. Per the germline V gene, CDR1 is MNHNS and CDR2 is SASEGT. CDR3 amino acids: CASTLTSSYEQYF. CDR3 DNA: TGTGCCAGCACTCTGACCAGCTCCTACGAGCAGTACTTC.

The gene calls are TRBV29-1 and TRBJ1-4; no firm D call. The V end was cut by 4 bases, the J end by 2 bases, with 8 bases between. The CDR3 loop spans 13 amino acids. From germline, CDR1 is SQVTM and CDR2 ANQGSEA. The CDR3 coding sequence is TGCAGCGTTGCGTCGAGTACTAATGAAAAACTGTTTTTT. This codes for CSVASSTNEKLFF.

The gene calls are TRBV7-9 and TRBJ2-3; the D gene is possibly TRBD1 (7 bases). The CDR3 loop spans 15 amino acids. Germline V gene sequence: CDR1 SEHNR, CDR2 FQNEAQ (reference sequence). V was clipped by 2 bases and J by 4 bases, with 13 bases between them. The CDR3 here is CASSLPQGEADTQYF. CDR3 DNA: TGTGCCAGCAGCTTACCCCAGGGGGAGGCAGATACGCAGTATTTT.

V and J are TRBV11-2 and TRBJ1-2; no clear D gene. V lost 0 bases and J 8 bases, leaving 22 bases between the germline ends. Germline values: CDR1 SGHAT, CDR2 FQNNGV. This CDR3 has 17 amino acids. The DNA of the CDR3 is TGTGCCAGCAGCTTAGATCCGTACCCTGGTTTAGGAGGAGGCTACACCTTC. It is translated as CASSLDPYPGLGGGYTF.

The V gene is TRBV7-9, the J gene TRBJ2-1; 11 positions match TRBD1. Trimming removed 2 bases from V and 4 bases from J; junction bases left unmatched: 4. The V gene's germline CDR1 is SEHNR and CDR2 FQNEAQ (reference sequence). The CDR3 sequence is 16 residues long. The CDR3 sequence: CASSLSGTGGYNEQFF. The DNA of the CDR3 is TGTGCCAGCAGCTTATCCGGGACAGGGGGTTACAATGAGCAGTTCTTC.

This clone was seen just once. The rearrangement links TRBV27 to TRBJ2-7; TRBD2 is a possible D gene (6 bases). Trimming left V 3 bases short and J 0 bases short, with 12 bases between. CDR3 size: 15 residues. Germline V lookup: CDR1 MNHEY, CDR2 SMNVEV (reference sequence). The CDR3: CASSFGGSSSYEQYF. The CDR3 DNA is TGTGCCAGCAGTTTTGGAGGGTCTAGCTCCTACGAGCAGTACTTC.

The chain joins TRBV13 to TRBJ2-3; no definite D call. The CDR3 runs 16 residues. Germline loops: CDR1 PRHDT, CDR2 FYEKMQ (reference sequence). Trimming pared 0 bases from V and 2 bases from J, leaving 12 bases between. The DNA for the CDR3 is TGTGCCAGCAGCTTAGGCGGTTTCCTCTCCACAGATACGCAGTATTTT. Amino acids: CASSLGGFLSTDTQYF.

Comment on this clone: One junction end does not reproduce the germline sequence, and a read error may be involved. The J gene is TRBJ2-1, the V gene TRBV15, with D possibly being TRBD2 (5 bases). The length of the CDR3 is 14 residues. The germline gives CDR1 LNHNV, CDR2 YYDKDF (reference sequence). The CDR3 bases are TGTGCCACTAGCAGAAGCGGCTCTCACAATGAGCAGTTCTTC. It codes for CATSRSGSHNEQFF.

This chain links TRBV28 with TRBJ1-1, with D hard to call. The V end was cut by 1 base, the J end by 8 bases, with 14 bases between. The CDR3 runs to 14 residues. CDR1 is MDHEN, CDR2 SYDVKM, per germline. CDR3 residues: CASSLSGSVGEAFF. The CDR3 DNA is TGTGCCAGCAGTTTATCGGGGTCAGTCGGGGAAGCTTTCTTT.

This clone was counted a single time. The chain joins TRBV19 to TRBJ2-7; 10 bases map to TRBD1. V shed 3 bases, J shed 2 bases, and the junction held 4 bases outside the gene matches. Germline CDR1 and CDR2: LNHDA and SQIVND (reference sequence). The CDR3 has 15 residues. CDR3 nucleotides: TGTGCCAGTAGTATCCGTGACAGGGGGCCCTACGAGCAGTACTTC. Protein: CASSIRDRGPYEQYF.

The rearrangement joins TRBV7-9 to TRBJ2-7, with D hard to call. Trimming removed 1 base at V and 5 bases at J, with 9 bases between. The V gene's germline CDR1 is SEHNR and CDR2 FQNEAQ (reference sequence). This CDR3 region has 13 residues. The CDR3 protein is CASSLGSVNEQYF. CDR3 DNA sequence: TGTGCCAGCAGCTTAGGCTCGGTCAACGAGCAGTACTTC.

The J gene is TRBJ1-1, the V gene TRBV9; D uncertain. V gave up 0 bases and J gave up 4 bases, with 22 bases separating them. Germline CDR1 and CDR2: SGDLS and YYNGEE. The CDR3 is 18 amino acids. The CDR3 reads CASSVVNRRPDLGTEAFF. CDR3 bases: TGTGCCAGCAGCGTAGTTAATAGGAGACCCGACCTGGGCACTGAAGCTTTCTTT.

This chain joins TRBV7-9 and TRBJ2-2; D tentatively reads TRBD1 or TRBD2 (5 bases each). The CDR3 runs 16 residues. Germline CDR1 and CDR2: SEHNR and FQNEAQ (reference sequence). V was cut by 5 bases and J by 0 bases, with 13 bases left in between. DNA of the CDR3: TGTGCCAGCAGCCCCGAGGGGACCGCGAACACCGGGGAGCTGTTTTTT. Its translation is CASSPEGTANTGELFF.

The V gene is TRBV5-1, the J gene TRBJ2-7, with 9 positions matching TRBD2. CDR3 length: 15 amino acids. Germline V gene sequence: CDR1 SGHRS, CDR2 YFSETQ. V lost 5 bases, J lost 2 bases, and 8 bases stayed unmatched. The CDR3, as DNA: TGCGCCAGCAGACGGCGGGGGGGACTCCCCTACGAGCAGTACTTC. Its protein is CASRRRGGLPYEQYF.

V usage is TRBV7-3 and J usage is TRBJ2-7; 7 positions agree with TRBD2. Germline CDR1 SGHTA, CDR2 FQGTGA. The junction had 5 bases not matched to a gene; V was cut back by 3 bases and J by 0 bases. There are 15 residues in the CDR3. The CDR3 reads CASSLFSGGSYEQYF. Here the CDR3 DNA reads TGTGCCAGCAGCTTGTTCTCGGGGGGCTCCTACGAGCAGTACTTC.

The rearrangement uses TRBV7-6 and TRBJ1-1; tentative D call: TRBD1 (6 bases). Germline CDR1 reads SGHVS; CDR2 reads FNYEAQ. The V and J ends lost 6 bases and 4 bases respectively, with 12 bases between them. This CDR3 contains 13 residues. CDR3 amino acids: CASSPGTTTEAFF. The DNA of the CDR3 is TGTGCCAGCAGTCCAGGGACAACCACTGAAGCTTTCTTT.